These 14 T cell receptor beta chains were sequenced from one sample in a study of blood T cell repertoires in COVID-19. Clones were sequenced by immunoSEQ multiplex PCR, and TCRdb holds only the in-frame ones, with some missing. The data hold around 310,000 clones, with 88% observed a single time. The source material was PBMCs or T cells enriched from blood (not recorded which). The receptors derive from a man under 40 who had recovered from COVID-19.

The chain is built from TRBV18 and TRBJ1-4; 11 nucleotides agree with TRBD1. CDR3 length: 15 amino acids. The J segment lost 6 bases and the V segment lost 4 bases, leaving 4 bases of the junction unmatched. CDR1 and CDR2 (germline): KGHSH, LQKENI. The CDR3 DNA reads as TGTGCCAGCTCACGGACAGGGGGCGAGGATGAAAAACTGTTTTTT. It is translated as CASSRTGGEDEKLFF.

The chain joins TRBV28 to TRBJ1-5, with 7 bases aligning to TRBD1. Germline V lookup: CDR1 MDHEN, CDR2 SYDVKM. The CDR3 runs 14 residues. V lost 3 bases and J lost 5; bases outside the gene matches: 4. In DNA form, the CDR3 reads TGTGCCAGCAGTTTCCAGGGGGTTGATCAGCCCCAGCATTTT. This sequence encodes CASSFQGVDQPQHF.

V usage is TRBV28 and J usage is TRBJ1-4, with 7 positions matching TRBD1. The trim removed 5 bases at V and 11 bases at J, leaving 11 bases unmatched. This CDR3 is 14 amino acids long. CDR1 MDHEN and CDR2 SYDVKM come from the germline V gene. CDR3 region: CASSPTDRSSKLFF. The CDR3 DNA is TGTGCCAGCAGTCCCACGGACAGGTCTTCTAAACTGTTTTTT.

The chain uses TRBV7-9 and TRBJ2-7; D possibly corresponds to TRBD1 (6 bases). Germline assignment: CDR1 SEHNR and CDR2 FQNEAQ (reference sequence). Trimming pared 5 bases from V and 5 bases from J, leaving 16 bases between. The CDR3 totals 14 residues. The CDR3 sequence is CASSPPRTVDEQYF. The CDR3 DNA is TGTGCCAGCAGCCCACCCCGGACAGTAGACGAGCAGTACTTC.

This chain links TRBV5-1 with TRBJ2-1; maybe TRBD1 (5 bases). Germline CDR1 reads SGHRS; CDR2 reads YFSETQ. The CDR3 runs to 16 residues. V gave up 1 base and J gave up 0 bases, with 11 bases separating them. The CDR3 is CASSLNGAASYNEQFF. The CDR3 DNA reads TGCGCCAGCAGCTTGAATGGGGCCGCCTCCTACAATGAGCAGTTCTTC.

The chain joins TRBV28 to TRBJ2-1, with 15 bases identical to TRBD2. CDR1 is MDHEN, CDR2 SYDVKM, per germline. Trimming removed 5 bases from V and 0 bases from J; junction bases left unmatched: 8. The CDR3 has 19 residues. The CDR3 region is CASSRGLAGGHSSYNEQFF. In DNA form, the CDR3 reads TGTGCCAGCAGTCGGGGACTAGCGGGGGGTCATAGCTCCTACAATGAGCAGTTCTTC.

The rearrangement joins TRBV6-1 to TRBJ2-1; a weak D match, TRBD2 (5 bases). There are 15 residues in the CDR3. Germline loops: CDR1 MNHNS, CDR2 SASEGT. Deletions cut 2 bases from V and 10 bases from J, with 18 bases between. The CDR3 sequence is CASSEWRTARGEQFF. DNA for the CDR3: TGTGCCAGCAGTGAATGGAGGACCGCAAGAGGCGAGCAGTTCTTC.

V usage is TRBV6-5 and J usage is TRBJ2-7; 9 bases are shared with TRBD1. CDR1 is MNHEY, CDR2 SVGAGI, per germline. The CDR3 runs 15 residues. V was clipped by 2 bases and J by 5 bases; unmatched bases: 7. The CDR3 DNA reads TGTGCCAGCAGTTACGGGACAGGGTCATGGAACGAGCAGTACTTC. Its protein product is CASSYGTGSWNEQYF.

This clone was seen just once. V and J are TRBV19 and TRBJ1-5; the D is unclear. Germline V gene sequence: CDR1 LNHDA, CDR2 SQIVND (reference sequence). The CDR3 consists of 15 residues. Trimming cost V 4 bases and J 6 bases, with 16 bases left between them. CDR3 loop: CASSRREVVPQPQHF. The CDR3 DNA follows: TGTGCCAGTAGTAGGAGGGAGGTGGTGCCTCAGCCCCAGCATTTT.

The CDR3 sequence: CASSYSVRGENIQYF. CDR3 DNA sequence: TGTGCCAGCAGTTACTCGGTCAGGGGGGAAAACATTCAGTACTTC. The rearrangement links TRBV6-5 to TRBJ2-4; the D gene is possibly TRBD1 (7 bases). The length of the CDR3 is 15 residues. The V end was cut by 0 bases, the J end by 5 bases, with 11 bases between. Germline V gene data show CDR1 as MNHEY and CDR2 as SVGAGI.

The gene calls are TRBV20-1 and TRBJ2-7; no definite D call. The ends were cut back, 3 bases at V and 5 bases at J, with 14 bases in the middle. From germline, CDR1 is DFQATT and CDR2 SNEGSKA (reference sequence). The CDR3 sequence is 13 residues long. This CDR3 is CSASSTARNEQYF. CDR3 coding DNA: TGCAGTGCTAGTTCAACAGCAAGGAACGAGCAGTACTTC.

V usage is TRBV11-1 and J usage is TRBJ2-5, with 13 bases identical to TRBD2. The CDR3 is made up of 16 amino acids. Germline CDR1 reads SGHAT; CDR2 reads FQDESV (reference sequence). V shed 5 bases and J 4 bases; nucleotides not matched to a gene: 7. The CDR3 coding sequence is TGTGCCAGCAGCCGCAGACTAGCGGGGGGCCGAGAGACCCAGTACTTC. Its translation is CASSRRLAGGRETQYF.

The chain uses TRBV28 and TRBJ2-7; 7 bases align to TRBD1. Germline V gene sequence: CDR1 MDHEN, CDR2 SYDVKM. This CDR3 has 15 residues. V shed 6 bases, J shed 0 bases, and the junction held 8 bases outside the gene matches. The CDR3 is CASSRDRQSSYEQYF. CDR3 bases: TGTGCCAGCAGCCGGGACAGACAGAGCTCCTACGAGCAGTACTTC.

CDR3 amino acids: CASSIIGSGAETQYF. CDR3 in DNA: TGTGCCAGTAGTATTATTGGTAGCGGGGCCGAGACCCAGTACTTC. The chain couples TRBV19 to TRBJ2-5; 8 bases align to TRBD2. Trimming cost V 3 bases and J 5 bases; bases outside gene matches: 8. The CDR3 runs 15 residues. CDR1 is LNHDA, CDR2 SQIVND, per germline (reference sequence).